These 6 T cell receptor beta chains were all obtained from the same sample, sequenced in a study of post-analysis software for immune sequencing data. Study-level findings and limits: Patients showed TRBV5-6, TRBV5-1 and TRBV20-1 among a few TRBV segments more frequent than in controls.

Their antigen targets remain unknown. Prepared TCR beta cDNA libraries contained unique molecular identifiers. Each CDR3 protein is one row after TCRdb ran MiXCR on the PCR reads. Here the sample spans about 770,000 distinct CDR3 sequences, 35% to 55% being singletons. Material for sequencing was blood. The origin of the receptors is a girl aged 10 to 17 with multiple sclerosis.

The chain combines TRBV20-1 with TRBJ2-7; 7 nucleotides align to TRBD1. The germline gives CDR1 DFQATT, CDR2 SNEGSKA (reference sequence). The junction had 10 bases not matched to a gene; V was cut back by 3 bases and J by 5 bases. This CDR3 has 14 amino acids. In DNA form, the CDR3 reads TGCAGTGCTAGGGGCCCTCGGACAGGCCACGAGCAGTACTTC. Residues: CSARGPRTGHEQYF.

This clonotype was observed a few times. The chain employs TRBV12-3 or TRBV12-4 and TRBJ2-3; D might be TRBD2 (5 bases). Trimming left V 6 bases short and J 6 bases short, with 19 bases between. This CDR3 region has 15 residues. In DNA, the CDR3 is TGTGCCAGCAGAGTACTAGGTGTCTATGAGGATACGCAGTATTTT. It encodes CASRVLGVYEDTQYF.

In this sample, this clonotype turned up a few times. The genes are TRBV30 and TRBJ1-2; D is undetermined. The CDR3 contains 9 residues. Germline V lookup: CDR1 GTSNPN, CDR2 SVGIG (reference sequence). Trimming left V 4 bases short and J 6 bases short, with 3 bases between. CDR3 nucleotides: TGTGCCTGGATGGATGGCTACACCTTC. Its translation: CAWMDGYTF.

The chain carries TRBV7-2 and TRBJ2-1; 8 bases map to TRBD2. The CDR3 has 15 amino acids. The V segment lost 6 bases and the J segment 2 bases; nucleotides outside the gene matches: 6. Germline V gene data show CDR1 as SGHTA and CDR2 as FQGNSA. The CDR3 nucleotides read TGTGCCAGCAGTTTGTCTAGCGGGCCCTACAATGAGCAGTTCTTC. This codes for CASSLSSGPYNEQFF.

J is TRBJ2-7 and V is TRBV20-1; 12 bases are a match to TRBD2. V trimming: 5 bases; J trimming: 3 bases; junction bases outside the gene matches: 8. Germline values: CDR1 DFQATT, CDR2 SNEGSKA (reference sequence). This CDR3 region has 15 residues. The CDR3 loop reads CSAPSTSGGLYEQYF. The CDR3 DNA follows: TGCAGTGCTCCCTCGACTAGCGGGGGCCTCTACGAGCAGTACTTC.

Written as DNA, the CDR3 is TGTGCCATCAGATCTGACCAGGTATCGGAAGCTTTCTTT. It codes for CAIRSDQVSEAFF. The chain recombines TRBV10-3 with TRBJ1-1, with unresolved D. V dropped 6 bases and J dropped 8 bases, with 16 bases sitting between them. The V gene's germline CDR1 is ENHRY and CDR2 SYGVKD. This CDR3 contains 13 residues.